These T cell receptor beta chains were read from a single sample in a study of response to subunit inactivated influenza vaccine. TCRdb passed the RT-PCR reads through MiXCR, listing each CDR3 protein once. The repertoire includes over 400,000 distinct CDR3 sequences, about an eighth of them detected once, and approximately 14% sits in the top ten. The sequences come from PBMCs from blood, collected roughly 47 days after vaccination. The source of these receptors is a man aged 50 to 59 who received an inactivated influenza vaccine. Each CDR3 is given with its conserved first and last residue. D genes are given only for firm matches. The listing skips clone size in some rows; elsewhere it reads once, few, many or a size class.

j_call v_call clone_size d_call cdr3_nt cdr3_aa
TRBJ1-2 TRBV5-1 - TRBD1 TGCGCCAGCAGCTTGATGGGACAGGACCCCTACACCTTC CASSLMGQDPYTF
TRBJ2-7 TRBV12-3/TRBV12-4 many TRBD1 TGTGCCAGCAGTTCCGAGGGACAGTACTACGAGCAGTACTTC CASSSEGQYYEQYF
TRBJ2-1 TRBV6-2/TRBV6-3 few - TGTGCCAGCAGTTACGAGTGGGGGAGTCACAATGAGCAGTTCTTC CASSYEWGSHNEQFF
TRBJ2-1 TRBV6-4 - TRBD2 TGTGCCAGCAGTGACCACAGGACTAGCGGGAAGAGCTCCTACAATGAGCAGTTCTTC CASSDHRTSGKSSYNEQFF
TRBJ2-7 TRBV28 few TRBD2 TGTGCCAGCAGTTTACTAGCGGGGGATCTCTACGAGCAGTACTTC CASSLLAGDLYEQYF
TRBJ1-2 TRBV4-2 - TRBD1 TGTGCCAGCAGCCAAGATGGTTGGACAGGGGATGGCTACACCTTC CASSQDGWTGDGYTF
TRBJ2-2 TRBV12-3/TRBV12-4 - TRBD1 TGTGCCAGCATCCCGGGACAGGGATTCACCGGGGAGCTGTTTTTT CASIPGQGFTGELFF
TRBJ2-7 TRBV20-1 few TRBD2 TGCAGTGCTTACGACTCTAGCGGGAGTTACGAGCAGTACTTC CSAYDSSGSYEQYF
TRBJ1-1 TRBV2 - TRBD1 TGTGCCAGAGTCTACTGGGACAGGGCTTCGAACACTGAAGCTTTCTTT CARVYWDRASNTEAFF
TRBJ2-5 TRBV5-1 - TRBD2 TGCGCCAGCAGCTTGGCCGTTGTTGGGACTAGTGTGGAGACCCAGTACTTC CASSLAVVGTSVETQYF
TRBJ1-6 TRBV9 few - TGTGCCAGCAGCGTAGCTAGTCGAAGCTCCTATAATTCACCCCTCCACTTT CASSVASRSSYNSPLHF
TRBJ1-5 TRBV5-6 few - TGTGCCAGCAGCTTGGGGGGTTGGAGCAATCACCCCCAGCATTTT CASSLGGWSNHPQHF
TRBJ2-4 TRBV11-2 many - TGTGCCAGCAGCTCGCCCCCGGGACGGCGAGCCTTTGCCAAAAACATTCAGTACTTC CASSSPPGRRAFAKNIQYF
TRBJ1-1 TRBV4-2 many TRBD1 TGTGCCAGCAGCCAAAGACAGGGGGGGACTGAAGCTTTCTTT CASSQRQGGTEAFF
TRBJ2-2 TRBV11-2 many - TGTGCCAGCAGGCCCTTCAAGGGCAGGGTGAACACCGGGGAGCTGTTTTTT CASRPFKGRVNTGELFF
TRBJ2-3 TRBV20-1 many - TGCAGTGCGGTACCGATCTCTAGCACAGATACGCAGTATTTT CSAVPISSTDTQYF
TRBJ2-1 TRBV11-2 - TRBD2 TGTGCCAGCACTTCCAATCTAGCGGGAGGAACCCATGAGCAGTTCTTC CASTSNLAGGTHEQFF
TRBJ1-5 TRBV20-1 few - TGCAGTGCTAGAGATGGGGGAACCCAGCCCCAGCATTTT CSARDGGTQPQHF
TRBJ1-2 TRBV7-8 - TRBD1 TGTGCCAGCAGCCCAAGGGACAGGGGAAACTATGGCTACACCTTC CASSPRDRGNYGYTF
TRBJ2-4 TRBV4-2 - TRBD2 TGTGCCAGCAGCCAAGAACTAGCGGGAGGCATCATAGCCAAAAACATTCAGTACTTC CASSQELAGGIIAKNIQYF
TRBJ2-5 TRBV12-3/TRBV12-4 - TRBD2 TGTGCCAGCAGCGGGGGGGCCGAAAGGAAGACCCAGTACTTC CASSGGAERKTQYF
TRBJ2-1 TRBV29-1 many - TGCAGCGTTGAAGACGGGACCGCAACGGGACCGCAGTTCTTC CSVEDGTATGPQFF
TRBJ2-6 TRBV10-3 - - TGTGCCATCAGTGAATCAGGATCTGGGGCCAACGTCCTGACTTTC CAISESGSGANVLTF
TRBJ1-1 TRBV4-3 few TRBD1 TGCGCCAGCAGCCAAGGCAGGGGGGAATCTGAAGCTTTCTTT CASSQGRGESEAFF
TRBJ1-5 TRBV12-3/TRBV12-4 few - TGTGCCAGCAGTTCGCAGGGTAAGCAGCCCCAGCATTTT CASSSQGKQPQHF
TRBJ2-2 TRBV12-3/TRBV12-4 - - TGTGCCAGCAGTTTAGACAGAAGGACCGGGGAGCTGTTTTTT CASSLDRRTGELFF
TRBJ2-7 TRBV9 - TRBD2 TGTGCCAGCAGCGCAGGGACTAGCGGGGCCTACGAGCAGTACTTC CASSAGTSGAYEQYF
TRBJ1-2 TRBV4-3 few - TGCGCCAGCAGCCAAGCTCCTTTCGGAGGGGTCGATGGCTACACCTTC CASSQAPFGGVDGYTF
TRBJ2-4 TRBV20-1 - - TGCAGTGCTAGAATGGACCTGTTGGGCATTCAGTACTTC CSARMDLLGIQYF
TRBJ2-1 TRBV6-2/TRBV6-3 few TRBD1 TGTGCCAGCAGTTACCGGACAGGGGCTAACTACAATGAGCAGTTCTTC CASSYRTGANYNEQFF
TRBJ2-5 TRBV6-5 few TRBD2 TGTGCCAGCAGTTACAAGGTGGTAGCGGGATGGGAGACCCAGTACTTC CASSYKVVAGWETQYF
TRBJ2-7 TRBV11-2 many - TGTGCCAGCAGCCCTGTAACGGGGTCCTACGAGCAGTACTTC CASSPVTGSYEQYF
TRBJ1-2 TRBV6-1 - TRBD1 TGTGCCAGCAGGCCCGGGACAGTTAACTATGGCTACACCTTC CASRPGTVNYGYTF
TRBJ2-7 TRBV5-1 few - TGCGCCAGCAGCTTGCAGGGACGAGGGGAGCAGTACTTC CASSLQGRGEQYF
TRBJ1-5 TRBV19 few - TGTGCCAGTAGTATATCGGTAAATCAGCCCCAGCATTTT CASSISVNQPQHF
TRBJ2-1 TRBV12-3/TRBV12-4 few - TGTGCCAGCAGTTCTCAGCTGAGCTCCTACAATGAGCAGTTCTTC CASSSQLSSYNEQFF
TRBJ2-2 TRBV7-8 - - TGTGCCAGCAGCCCCACAAGACGGCTAGCTGGCACCGGGGAGCTGTTTTTT CASSPTRRLAGTGELFF
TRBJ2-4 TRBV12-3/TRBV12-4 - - TGTGCCAGCAGTTTACAGGCGGTCGAAAACATTCAGTACTTC CASSLQAVENIQYF
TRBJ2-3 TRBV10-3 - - TGTGCCATCAGTGAGTCGAGCGGCCCCGGGACAGATACGCAGTATTTT CAISESSGPGTDTQYF
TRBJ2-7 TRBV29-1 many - TGCAGCGGAATGGACAGTAGCTCCTACGAGCAGTACTTC CSGMDSSSYEQYF
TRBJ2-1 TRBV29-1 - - TGCAGCGTAAAAGTCCGTGAGCAGTTCTTC CSVKVREQFF
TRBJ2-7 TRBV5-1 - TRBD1 TGCGCCAGCAGCAGTCGGATGGACACGGGACAGGGAACCTACGAGCAGTACTTC CASSSRMDTGQGTYEQYF
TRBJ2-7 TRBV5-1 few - TGCGCCAGCAGCTTCCAGAACAACGAGCAGTACTTC CASSFQNNEQYF
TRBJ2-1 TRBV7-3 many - TGTGCCAGCAGCCCAACCAGTACATTCTACAATGAGCAGTTCTTC CASSPTSTFYNEQFF
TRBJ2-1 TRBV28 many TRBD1 TGTGCCAGCAAGACAGGGGGAGGTGAGCAGTTCTTC CASKTGGGEQFF
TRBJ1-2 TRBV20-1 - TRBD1 TGCAGTGCTAGAAGGGACAGGGGTATCTATGGCTACACCTTC CSARRDRGIYGYTF
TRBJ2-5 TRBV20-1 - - TGCAGTGCGTATCGAAGAGGAGGGGATGAGACCCAGTACTTC CSAYRRGGDETQYF
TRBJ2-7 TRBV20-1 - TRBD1 TGCAGTGCTGGACCGGGACAGGGACCCTACGAGCAGTACTTC CSAGPGQGPYEQYF
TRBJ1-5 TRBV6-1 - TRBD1 TGTGCCAGCAGTCCTCGGATGGGACAGGTCGATCAGCCCCAGCATTTT CASSPRMGQVDQPQHF
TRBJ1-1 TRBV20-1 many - TGCAGTGCCGTGCGGGGGACTGAAGCTTTCTTT CSAVRGTEAFF
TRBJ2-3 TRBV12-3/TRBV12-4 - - TGTGCCAGCAGTTTCTGGCCTGCGGCAGATACGCAGTATTTT CASSFWPAADTQYF
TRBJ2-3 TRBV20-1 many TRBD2 TGCAGTGCTGAATCCGGGACTAGCGGGAGCACAGATACGCAGTATTTT CSAESGTSGSTDTQYF
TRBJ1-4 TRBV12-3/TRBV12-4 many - TGTGCCAGCAGATTACAGGCAAATGAAAAACTGTTTTTT CASRLQANEKLFF
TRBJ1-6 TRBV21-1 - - TGTGCCTGCAGCAAAGTTGGGGTTTGGGATTCACCCCTCCACTTT CACSKVGVWDSPLHF
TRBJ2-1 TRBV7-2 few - TGTGCCAGCAGCTTAGGCGAGACCCTTTACAATGAGCAGTTCTTC CASSLGETLYNEQFF
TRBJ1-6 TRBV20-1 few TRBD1 TGCAGTGCTACGTCTGGACAGGGAACGAAAAATTCACCCCTCCACTTT CSATSGQGTKNSPLHF
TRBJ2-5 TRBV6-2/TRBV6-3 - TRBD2 TGTGCCAGCAGTAGGGGACTAGGAGAGACCCAGTACTTC CASSRGLGETQYF
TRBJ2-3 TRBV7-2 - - TGTGCCAGCAGCTTAATCGGGAGCGCCACAGATACGCAGTATTTT CASSLIGSATDTQYF